This record looks at one T cell receptor beta chain sequence and its context. Here immunoSEQ multiplex PCR was the method, and the copy in TCRdb shows in-frame clones only, minus some. The repertoire holds about 250,000 clones, with about 90% as singletons. The sample belongs to a study of blood T cell repertoires in COVID-19. Across the whole study: Whether acute or convalescent, the COVID-19 samples came from the United States, Italy and Spain.

Material: peripheral blood. The source is a man aged 80 or over with acute or convalescent COVID-19.

In DNA, the CDR3 is TGTGCCAGCAGCCCCGGGACAGTTTCCTACGAGCAGTACTTC. Translating gives CASSPGTVSYEQYF. The chain combines TRBV7-3 with TRBJ2-7; 7 bases map to TRBD1. The V and J ends lost 5 bases and 1 base, in that order; junction bases with no gene match: 5. This CDR3 region has 14 residues. Germline CDR1 is SGHTA and CDR2 is FQGTGA.